A selection of T cell receptor beta chains follows, all from one sample in a study of cytomegalovirus exposure and HLA in healthy donors. Assay: immunoSEQ multiplex PCR; the TCRdb copy retains only in-frame clones and omits some. Of around 100,000 clones in the sample, about 82% were seen once. Sequencing input: PBMCs. Receptor source: a man aged 30 to 45 in good health and CMV-seronegative. Each CDR3 is given with its conserved first and last residue. Each record gives: clone size, D gene, V gene, J gene, CDR3 DNA, CDR3 protein. The D gene is left open where the match is weak. Not every row has a clone size; where given, it reads once, few, many or a size class.

>few|-|TRBV6-5|TRBJ2-1
TGTGCCAGCAGTTCGACAGGAACTAAGATCAATGAGCAGTTCTTC
CASSSTGTKINEQFF
>-|TRBD1|TRBV5-4|TRBJ1-1
TGTGCCAGCAGCCCAAAGACAGGGGTGAACACTGAAGCTTTCTTT
CASSPKTGVNTEAFF
>-|TRBD2|TRBV7-2|TRBJ2-3
TGTGCCAGCACTCCTAGGCTGGGGGGCGGGGGGACAAGCACAGATACGCAGTATTTT
CASTPRLGGGGTSTDTQYF
>-|-|TRBV5-1|TRBJ1-3
TGCGCCAGCAGCCCGAGCGGGGGGCGAGGTGGAAACACCATATATTTT
CASSPSGGRGGNTIYF
>-|TRBD2|TRBV6-5|TRBJ2-5
TGTGCGGCGGGGGGGCTCGAGACCCAGTACTTC
CAAGGLETQYF
>-|TRBD2|TRBV5-4|TRBJ2-7
TGTGCCAGCAGCGTAACCGGGACTAGCCACGAGCAGTACTTC
CASSVTGTSHEQYF
>-|-|TRBV9|TRBJ2-7
TGTGCCAGCAGCGCCGAGGGGGGGAAGCAGTACTTC
CASSAEGGKQYF
>-|-|TRBV6-5|TRBJ2-7
TGTGCCAGCAGTTACACCCCTCGAGAATCCTACGAGCAGTACTTC
CASSYTPRESYEQYF
>-|TRBD2|TRBV27|TRBJ2-3
TGTGCCAGCAGTCCCGTAGCGGGGGAGGTAACAGATACGCAGTATTTT
CASSPVAGEVTDTQYF
>-|-|TRBV6-4|TRBJ2-2
TGTGCCAGCAGTGAGACAAACACCGGGGAGCTGTTTTTT
CASSETNTGELFF
>-|-|TRBV6-5|TRBJ1-2
TGTGCCAGCAGTTACTCGAAGGGGGTAGGAGGCTACACCTTC
CASSYSKGVGGYTF
>-|TRBD1|TRBV7-9|TRBJ1-1
TGTGCCAGCGGCCTGACAGGGGGCCTAGGGGACACTGAAGCTTTCTTT
CASGLTGGLGDTEAFF
>-|TRBD1|TRBV7-3|TRBJ2-5
TGTGCCAGCAGCCAGGGACAGCAAGAGACCCAGTACTTC
CASSQGQQETQYF
>-|-|TRBV19|TRBJ1-3
TGTGCCAGTAGTCTCCAAACATCTTCTGGAAACACCATATATTTT
CASSLQTSSGNTIYF
>-|TRBD1|TRBV5-1|TRBJ1-1
TGCGCCAGCAGCTGGACAGGGCTAACTGAAGCTTTCTTT
CASSWTGLTEAFF
>-|-|TRBV11-2|TRBJ1-5
TGTGCCAGCAGCTTAGATGGCAGAAATCAGCCCCAGCATTTT
CASSLDGRNQPQHF
>-|TRBD1|TRBV18|TRBJ2-1
TGTGCCAGCTCACCTGGGACAGGGGTTTACAATGAGCAGTTCTTC
CASSPGTGVYNEQFF
>once|-|TRBV6-1|TRBJ1-2
TGTGCCAGCTCTACGGGAGGGCGGGGCTACACCTTC
CASSTGGRGYTF
>-|TRBD1|TRBV25-1|TRBJ2-7
TGTGCCAGTAGCGGGGAGGGACAGGGGGCCTACGAGCAGTACTTC
CASSGEGQGAYEQYF
>-|TRBD1|TRBV4-1|TRBJ1-5
TGCGCCAGCAGCCAGGAAGACAGGGGAAACCAGCCCCAGCATTTT
CASSQEDRGNQPQHF
>-|-|TRBV18|TRBJ1-1
TGTGCCAGCTCACCACTCCCGGGGGACACTGAAGCTTTCTTT
CASSPLPGDTEAFF
>few|-|TRBV7-2|TRBJ1-1
TGTGCCAGCAGCTTTCAGGGTGGAGAAGCTTTCTTT
CASSFQGGEAFF
>-|-|TRBV7-9|TRBJ1-6
TGTGCCAGCGGGGATTCCGGACTTACAGGGTCACCCCTCCACTTT
CASGDSGLTGSPLHF